Below, one T cell receptor (beta chain) is given with its context. CDR3 length equals 16 residues. Germline CDR1 is SGHDN and CDR2 is FVKESK. V was clipped by 5 bases and J by 5 bases, with 21 bases between them. This sample is part of a study of control samples from healthy donors and cancer patients. Method: immunoSEQ multiplex PCR; TCRdb's copy keeps in-frame clones and lacks some. Altogether about 220,000 clones are present, 90% to 95% being singletons, with the ten largest covering about 1.6%. The chain employs TRBV14 and TRBJ2-5; D may be TRBD2 (6 bases). The clonotype originates from a man between 45 and 60 years old in good health. The sample was blood. Here the CDR3 reads CASSSMGGRKRETQYF. The CDR3 DNA reads TGTGCCAGCAGCTCTATGGGAGGTAGGAAGAGGGAGACCCAGTACTTC.